One and the same sample provided the 2 T cell receptor beta chains below, sequenced in a study of T cell clonality in common variable immunodeficiency. TCRdb's table, derived via immunoSEQ multiplex PCR, lists solely in-frame clones and lacks some. The specimen has 50,000 to 70,000 clones, none found just once. Sequencing input: peripheral blood mononuclear cells. These receptors were collected from a person between 18 and 75 years old in good health.

This clone has only a few counts. The read falls 3 residues short of the CDR3 end, and the missing part is taken from the germline J gene. The V and J genes are TRBV7-7 and TRBJ2-1; TRBD2 aligns across 14 bases. The germline gives CDR1 SSHAT, CDR2 FNYEAQ (reference sequence). This CDR3 has 15 amino acids. J gave up 6 bases and V 3 bases, and 1 base lay outside the gene matches. CDR3 DNA, as far as it was read: TGTGCCAGCAGCTTGACTAGCGGGGGGGCCAATGAG. Protein product: CASSLTSGGANE. The entire CDR3 reads CASSLTSGGANEQFF.

The table lists this clone with many counts. Read sequence stops 3 residues before the CDR3 end, and the germline J gene provides the missing end. The J gene is TRBJ1-2, the V gene TRBV5-1; 8 bases map to TRBD1. With 4 bases clipped from V and 5 bases from J, the junction kept 10 bases outside the gene matches. The CDR3 totals 15 residues. Germline CDR1 reads SGHRS; CDR2 reads YFSETQ. The part of the CDR3 DNA that was read is TGCGCCAGCAGCCCGGACGGGGACAGGTTTTATGGC. Translated, it gives CASSPDGDRFYG. The full CDR3 is CASSPDGDRFYGYTF.